Shown below are 25 T cell receptor beta chains from a single sample sequenced in a study of Graves' ophthalmopathy and Graves' hyperthyroidism. Amplified TCR beta CDR3 regions were obtained using RNA transcripts as template. RT-PCR in the first round used HTBI primers; a second-round multiplex PCR followed. One entry per CDR3 protein, called by TCRdb with MiXCR from the multiplex PCR reads. This sample carries around 1,200,000 distinct CDR3 sequences, around a third of them seen once, and the ten largest clones take over 8.5%. The source material was peripheral blood or thyroid tissue (not recorded which). Every receptor here comes from an adult man with Graves' hyperthyroidism.

This rearrangement joins TRBV7-2 to TRBJ2-7; the match to TRBD2 covers 10 bases. The J segment lost 3 bases and the V segment lost 5 bases, leaving 13 bases of the junction unmatched. The V gene's germline CDR1 is SGHTA and CDR2 FQGNSA. The CDR3 loop spans 17 amino acids. The CDR3 reads CASSKAGGLETHYEQYF. The CDR3 DNA sequence: TGTGCCAGCAGCAAAGCGGGAGGGCTAGAGACCCACTACGAGCAGTACTTC. Variable domain in full (rest from reference TRBV7-2 and TRBJ2-7): GAGVSQSPSNKVTEKGKDVELRCDPISGHTALYWYRQSLGQGLEFLIYFQGNSAPDKSGLPSDRFSAERTGGSVSTLTIQRTQQEDSAVYLCASSKAGGLETHYEQYFGPGTRLTVT.

This clonotype was counted many times. V is TRBV7-2 and J is TRBJ1-5; D might be TRBD1 (5 bases). With 5 bases removed from V and 2 bases from J, the gap between germline ends came to 16 bases. Germline V gives CDR1 SGHTA, CDR2 FQGNSA. This CDR3 region has 16 residues. Written as DNA, the CDR3 is TGTGCCAGCAGCCCGGGGACGCTCCGCGGCAATCAGCCCCAGCATTTT. Amino acids: CASSPGTLRGNQPQHF. The full variable domain, in which reference TRBV7-2 and TRBJ1-5 provide the parts outside the CDR3, is GAGVSQSPSNKVTEKGKDVELRCDPISGHTALYWYRQSLGQGLEFLIYFQGNSAPDKSGLPSDRFSAERTGGSVSTLTIQRTQQEDSAVYLCASSPGTLRGNQPQHFGDGTRLSIL.

This clonotype was detected a few times. The chain carries TRBV19 and TRBJ1-1; a weak D match, TRBD1 (6 bases). The CDR3 length is 11 residues. Germline CDR1 and CDR2: LNHDA and SQIVND (reference sequence). Trimming pared 10 bases from V and 6 bases from J, leaving 12 bases between. This CDR3 reads CATSQGPEAFF. CDR3 in DNA: TGTGCCACCTCACAGGGCCCTGAAGCTTTCTTT.

This clonotype was picked up many times. The chain is built from TRBV20-1 and TRBJ1-1; D gene unclear. This CDR3 has 13 residues. V was cut by 6 bases and J by 1 base, with 12 bases left in between. Germline CDR1 reads DFQATT; CDR2 reads SNEGSKA (reference sequence). This CDR3 reads CSAIGRENTEAFF. CDR3 sequence (DNA): TGCAGTGCAATCGGACGGGAGAACACTGAAGCTTTCTTT.

This sequence joins TRBV19 and TRBJ2-7; 7 bases line up with TRBD1. The CDR3 is made up of 15 amino acids. Germline loops: CDR1 LNHDA, CDR2 SQIVND (reference sequence). The junction had 8 bases not matched to a gene; V was cut back by 6 bases and J by 0 bases. The DNA for the CDR3 is TGTGCCAGTAGAAAAGGGGACAGTTACTCCTACGAGCAGTACTTC. It encodes CASRKGDSYSYEQYF.

This clonotype was counted at least ten times. The chain couples TRBV7-2 to TRBJ1-6; the match to TRBD1 covers 8 bases. CDR1 SGHTA and CDR2 FQGNSA come from the germline V gene. The CDR3 runs to 16 residues. V lost 5 bases to trimming and J lost 3 bases; unmatched junction nucleotides: 6. The CDR3 loop reads CASSPEQGDYNSPLHF. In DNA, the CDR3 is TGTGCCAGCAGCCCCGAACAGGGGGACTATAATTCACCCCTCCACTTT.

Comment on this clonotype: This may stem from a read error, because a much larger clone lies one nucleotide away. The chain couples TRBV10-3 to TRBJ2-5, with 8 bases identical to TRBD2. The CDR3 extends over 16 amino acids. From germline, CDR1 is ENHRY and CDR2 SYGVKD. With V trimmed by 6 bases and J by 5 bases, 14 bases remained unmatched. CDR3 in amino acids: CAISPRNSGKKETQYF. The CDR3 nucleotides read TGTGCCATCAGCCCCCGGAATAGCGGGAAGAAGGAGACCCAGTACTTC.

This clonotype was counted between two and nine times. The chain couples TRBV12-3 or TRBV12-4 to TRBJ2-5; D remains unclear. Trimming removed 4 bases from V and 9 bases from J, with 15 bases in between. The CDR3 runs to 13 residues. In nucleotides, the CDR3 is TGTGCCAGCAGTTCCGGGCCAGCCCGGCCCCAGTACTTC. Its translation: CASSSGPARPQYF.

This clonotype was found a few times. The chain uses TRBV9 and TRBJ2-2; D is perhaps TRBD2 (6 bases). The CDR3 spans 15 residues. From germline, CDR1 is SGDLS and CDR2 YYNGEE. V was clipped by 0 bases and J by 6 bases, with 12 bases between them. DNA of the CDR3: TGTGCCAGCAGCGTAGGACTAGTAGCTTCCGGGGAGCTGTTTTTT. Protein product: CASSVGLVASGELFF.

This clonotype was counted many times. The CDR3 protein is CATSESLNQPQHF. CDR3 DNA: TGTGCCACCAGCGAGAGTCTGAATCAGCCCCAGCATTTT. The rearrangement uses TRBV15 and TRBJ1-5, with no clear D. The CDR3 has 13 amino acids. Germline assignment: CDR1 LNHNV and CDR2 YYDKDF (reference sequence). Trimming shortened V by 5 bases and J by 4 bases, and 9 bases separated the two germline ends.

This clonotype was observed a few times. V gene TRBV25-1 combines with J gene TRBJ1-6; D uncertain. Germline V CDR1 and CDR2: MGHDK, SYGVNS. The V and J ends lost 2 bases and 6 bases respectively, with 14 bases between them. This CDR3 has 16 residues. The DNA for the CDR3 is TGTGCCAGCAGTGAAGATCGAGGTAGAGGTAATTCACCCCTCCACTTT. Translating it yields CASSEDRGRGNSPLHF.

CDR3 DNA: TGCAGTGCCACTCCCTTTAGACAGGGGCAAGAGACCCAGTACTTC. Translation gives CSATPFRQGQETQYF. The genes are TRBV20-1 and TRBJ2-5; 8 nucleotides match TRBD1. V gave up 6 bases and J gave up 2 bases; unmatched junction bases: 11. CDR1 and CDR2 (germline): DFQATT, SNEGSKA (reference sequence). The CDR3 is 15 amino acids.

This clonotype was counted between two and nine times. The chain is built from TRBV5-1 and TRBJ2-2, with TRBD1 identical over 11 bases. CDR3 length: 15 amino acids. J lost 7 bases, V lost 4 bases, and 6 bases had no gene match. Germline lookup yields CDR1 SGHRS and CDR2 YFSETQ. This chain's CDR3 is CASSIRTGGVGELFF. The CDR3, as DNA: TGCGCCAGCAGCATCCGGACAGGGGGCGTCGGGGAGCTGTTTTTT.

This clonotype was detected many times. The CDR3 region has the DNA TGTGCCAGCAGCTTATGGGGGGCCTACGAGCAGTACTTC. Protein product: CASSLWGAYEQYF. The chain carries TRBV19 and TRBJ2-7; maybe TRBD2 (6 bases). The CDR3 extends over 13 amino acids. In germline, CDR1 is LNHDA, CDR2 SQIVND (reference sequence). Trimming took 9 bases from V and 2 from J, leaving 14 bases between them.

At least ten counts were recorded for this clonotype. The rearrangement joins TRBV29-1 to TRBJ2-7; D uncertain. CDR1 and CDR2 (germline): SQVTM, ANQGSEA. The CDR3 extends over 11 amino acids. The germline V and J ends were trimmed by 5 bases and 9 bases, with 14 bases remaining between them. CDR3 sequence (DNA): TGCAGCGTTCCGGGCCATCATGGGCAGTACTTC. As protein: CSVPGHHGQYF.

This clonotype was recorded at least ten times. At one of its ends the junction is not consistent with the germline gene, which may arise from a read error. V and J are TRBV7-2 and TRBJ1-5; no clear D. Germline V lookup: CDR1 SGHTA, CDR2 FQGNSA. CDR3 length: 14 amino acids. The CDR3 DNA is TGTGCCAGCAGTTTAGGTCCGGGGAATCAGCCCCAGCATTTT. This codes for CASSLGPGNQPQHF.

The V call is TRBV6-2 or TRBV6-3, the J call TRBJ1-5, with D unresolved. The V gene lost 6 bases and the J gene lost 6 bases, with 12 bases spanning the gap. Germline V lookup: CDR1 MNHEY, CDR2 SVGEGT. This CDR3 has 13 residues. CDR3: CASSPDKPQPQHF. The CDR3 coding sequence is TGTGCCAGCAGCCCAGACAAGCCTCAGCCCCAGCATTTT.

Worth noting for this clonotype: A single base separates this from a much larger clone, so it may be a read error. The chain carries TRBV7-2 and TRBJ1-2; possible D gene TRBD1, 5 bases. V lost 5 bases, J lost 8 bases, and 15 bases lay in between. Germline-derived CDR1 and CDR2 are SGHTA and FQGNSA. The CDR3 has 13 residues. The CDR3 protein is CASSQGGDGGYTF. The CDR3 nucleotides are TGTGCCAGCAGCCAGGGAGGGGATGGCGGCTACACCTTC.

In its sample, this clonotype was seen many times. The chain joins TRBV11-2 to TRBJ1-1; no reliable D call. In germline, CDR1 is SGHAT, CDR2 FQNNGV. The CDR3 sequence is 15 residues long. V dropped 1 base and J dropped 1 base, with 10 bases sitting between them. The CDR3 spells CASSLGIFTNTEAFF. DNA for the CDR3: TGTGCCAGCAGCTTAGGCATCTTCACGAACACTGAAGCTTTCTTT.

This clonotype was picked up one time. V and J are TRBV7-9 and TRBJ1-5; perhaps TRBD1 as D (6 bases). The CDR3 runs 15 residues. Germline lookup yields CDR1 SEHNR and CDR2 FQNEAQ (reference sequence). Trimming cost V 6 bases and J 11 bases, with 23 bases left between them. In nucleotides, the CDR3 is TGTGCCAGCAGGTTTGGGACACCCGGACAAGAGACCCAGCATTTT. Protein sequence: CASRFGTPGQETQHF.

Comments on this clonotype: It may be a read error: a sequence one base away is much more abundant. The chain recombines TRBV19 with TRBJ1-5; no definite D call. Trimming stripped 7 bases from V and 8 bases from J, with 21 bases between. The length of the CDR3 is 15 residues. Germline V gene lookup returns CDR1 LNHDA and CDR2 SQIVND (reference sequence). The CDR3 loop reads CASTTGIPAGEPQHF. CDR3 DNA: TGTGCCAGTACTACCGGGATACCGGCCGGGGAGCCCCAGCATTTT.

This clonotype was counted between two and nine times. This CDR3 is CASSQDWSDQPQHF. DNA for the CDR3: TGCGCCAGCAGCCAAGATTGGTCCGATCAGCCCCAGCATTTT. J is TRBJ1-5 and V is TRBV4-1; D is uncertain. This CDR3 contains 14 residues. Trimming took 0 bases from V and 5 from J, leaving 8 bases between them. Germline CDR1 MGHRA, CDR2 YSYEKL.

Concerning this clonotype itself: Being one base from a much bigger clone, this may be a read error. The rearrangement uses TRBV7-9 and TRBJ1-1; D gene unclear. This CDR3 has 16 residues. Germline values: CDR1 SEHNR, CDR2 FQNEAQ (reference sequence). CDR3 DNA sequence: TGTGCCGGCAGCTTAGTCGTGGGGTACATCTACACTGAAGCTTTCTTT. It codes for CAGSLVVGYIYTEAFF.

V and J are TRBV5-1 and TRBJ1-2, with TRBD1 identical over 9 bases. The V segment lost 5 bases and the J segment 6 bases; nucleotides outside the gene matches: 8. Germline CDR1 and CDR2: SGHRS and YFSETQ. This CDR3 region has 14 residues. The CDR3 sequence is CASRDGTGLHGYTF. CDR3 nucleotide sequence: TGCGCCAGCAGGGACGGGACAGGGTTGCATGGCTACACCTTC. The full variable domain, completed using reference TRBV5-1 and TRBJ1-2, is KAGVTQTPRYLIKTRGQQVTLSCSPISGHRSVSWYQQTPGQGLQFLFEYFSETQRNKGNFPGRFSGRQFSNSRSEMNVSTLELGDSALYLCASRDGTGLHGYTFGSGTRLTVV.

A note on this clonotype: Its ends do not fully match the called genes, so a read error is possible. The V call is TRBV5-1, the J call TRBJ2-1, with D tentatively TRBD2 (6 bases). CDR1 and CDR2 from the germline V gene are SGHRS and YFSETQ. The CDR3 length is 12 residues. The CDR3 protein is CASSPRLRREFF. Here the CDR3 DNA reads TGTGCCAGCAGCCCCCGGTTAAGGAGGGAGTTCTTC.